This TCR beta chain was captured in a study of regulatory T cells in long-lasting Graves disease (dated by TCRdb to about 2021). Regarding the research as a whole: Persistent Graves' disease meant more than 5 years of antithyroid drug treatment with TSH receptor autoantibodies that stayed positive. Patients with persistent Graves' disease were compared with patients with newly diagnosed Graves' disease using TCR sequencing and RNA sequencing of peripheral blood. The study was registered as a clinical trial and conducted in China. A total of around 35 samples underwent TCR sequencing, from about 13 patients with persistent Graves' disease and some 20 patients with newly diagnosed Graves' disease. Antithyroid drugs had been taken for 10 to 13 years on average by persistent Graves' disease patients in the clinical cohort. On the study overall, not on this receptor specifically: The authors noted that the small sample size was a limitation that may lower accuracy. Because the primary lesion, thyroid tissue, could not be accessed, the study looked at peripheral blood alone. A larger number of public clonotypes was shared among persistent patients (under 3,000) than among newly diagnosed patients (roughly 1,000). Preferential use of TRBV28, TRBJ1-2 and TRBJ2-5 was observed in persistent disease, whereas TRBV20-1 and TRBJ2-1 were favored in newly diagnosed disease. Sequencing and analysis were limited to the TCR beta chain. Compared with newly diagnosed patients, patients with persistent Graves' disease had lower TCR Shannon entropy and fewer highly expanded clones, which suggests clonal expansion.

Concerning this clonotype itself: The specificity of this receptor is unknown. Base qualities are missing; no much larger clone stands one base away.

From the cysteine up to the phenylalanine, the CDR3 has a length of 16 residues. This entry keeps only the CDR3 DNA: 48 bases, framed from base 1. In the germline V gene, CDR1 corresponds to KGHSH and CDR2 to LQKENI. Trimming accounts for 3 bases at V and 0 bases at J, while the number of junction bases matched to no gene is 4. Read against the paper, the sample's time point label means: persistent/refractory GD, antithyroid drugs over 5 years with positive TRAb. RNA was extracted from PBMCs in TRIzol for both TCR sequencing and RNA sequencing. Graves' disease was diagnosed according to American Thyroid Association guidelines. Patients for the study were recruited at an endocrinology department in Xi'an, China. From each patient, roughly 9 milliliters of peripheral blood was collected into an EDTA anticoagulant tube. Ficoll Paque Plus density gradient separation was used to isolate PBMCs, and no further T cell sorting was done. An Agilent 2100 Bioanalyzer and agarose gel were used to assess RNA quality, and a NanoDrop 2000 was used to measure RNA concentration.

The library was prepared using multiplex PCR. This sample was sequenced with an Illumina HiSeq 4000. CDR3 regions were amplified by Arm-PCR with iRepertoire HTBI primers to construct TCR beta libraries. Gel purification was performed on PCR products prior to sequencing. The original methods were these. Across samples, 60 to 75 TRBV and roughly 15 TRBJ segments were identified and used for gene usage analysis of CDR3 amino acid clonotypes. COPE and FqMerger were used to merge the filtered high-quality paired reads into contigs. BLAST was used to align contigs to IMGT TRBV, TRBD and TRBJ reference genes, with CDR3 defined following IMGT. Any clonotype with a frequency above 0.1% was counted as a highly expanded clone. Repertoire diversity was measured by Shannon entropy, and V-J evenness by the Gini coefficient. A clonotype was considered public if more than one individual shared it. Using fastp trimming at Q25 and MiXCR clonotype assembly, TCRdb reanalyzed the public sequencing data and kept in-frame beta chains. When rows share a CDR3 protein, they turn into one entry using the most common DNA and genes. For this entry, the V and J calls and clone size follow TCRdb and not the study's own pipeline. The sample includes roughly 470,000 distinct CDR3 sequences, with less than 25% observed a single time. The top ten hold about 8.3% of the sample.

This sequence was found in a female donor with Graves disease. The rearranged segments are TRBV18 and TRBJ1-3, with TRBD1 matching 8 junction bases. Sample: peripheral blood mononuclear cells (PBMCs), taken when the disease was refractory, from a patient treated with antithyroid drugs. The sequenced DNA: TGTGCCAGCTCACCCTTACAGGGGGGCTCTGGAAACACCATATATTTT. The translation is CASSPLQGGSGNTIYF. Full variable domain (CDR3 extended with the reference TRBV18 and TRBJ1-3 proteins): NAGVMQNPRHLVRRRGQEARLRCSPMKGHSHVYWYRQLPEEGLKFMVYLQKENIIDESGMPKERFSAEFPKEGPSILRIQQVVRGDSAAYFCASSPLQGGSGNTIYFGEGSWLTVV.